This T cell receptor beta chain comes out of a study of CD8 T cells in ankylosing spondylitis. Study findings and constraints: Before this, some motif variants had been reported in reactive arthritis synovial fluid and blood. Clones linked with disease were CD8+ and fairly uncommon in the peripheral blood. Disease-linked clones reportedly concentrated significantly in matched ankylosing spondylitis synovial fluid. Roughly eight highly homologous variants made up a TCR beta motif that seemed to typify ankylosing spondylitis blood.

Making use of molecular barcodes, quantitative 5'-RACE generated TCR beta libraries. Using its own MiXCR run on the 5' RACE reads, TCRdb lists one record per CDR3 protein. The profile covers over 450,000 distinct CDR3 sequences, with roughly 12% appearing a single time and about 6.5% taken by the ten largest. As to this clonotype: Its target is not known.

CDR1 DFQATT and CDR2 SNEGSKA come from the germline V gene (reference sequence). The CDR3 is made up of 14 amino acids. V shed 8 bases and J 8 bases; nucleotides not matched to a gene: 14. The TCR was taken from a male donor with ankylosing spondylitis. Sequencing used blood, either unsorted or a sorted T cell fraction (not recorded which). The chain carries TRBV20-1 and TRBJ2-1; 8 bases match TRBD2. CDR3 protein: CSPHGQREIYEQFF. The DNA for the CDR3 is TGCAGTCCTCATGGGCAGCGGGAGATATATGAGCAGTTCTTC.